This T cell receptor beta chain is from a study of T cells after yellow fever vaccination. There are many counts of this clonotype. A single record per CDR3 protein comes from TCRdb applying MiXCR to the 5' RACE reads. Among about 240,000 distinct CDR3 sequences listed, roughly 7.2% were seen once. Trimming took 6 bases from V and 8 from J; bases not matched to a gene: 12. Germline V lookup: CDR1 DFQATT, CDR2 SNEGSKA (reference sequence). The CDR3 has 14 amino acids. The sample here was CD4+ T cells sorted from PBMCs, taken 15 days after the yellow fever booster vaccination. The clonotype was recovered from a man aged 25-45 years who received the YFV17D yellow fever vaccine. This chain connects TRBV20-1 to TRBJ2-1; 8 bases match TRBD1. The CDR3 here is CSAPDRAGLHEQFF. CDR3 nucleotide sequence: TGCAGTGCGCCGGACAGGGCTGGGTTGCATGAGCAGTTCTTC.